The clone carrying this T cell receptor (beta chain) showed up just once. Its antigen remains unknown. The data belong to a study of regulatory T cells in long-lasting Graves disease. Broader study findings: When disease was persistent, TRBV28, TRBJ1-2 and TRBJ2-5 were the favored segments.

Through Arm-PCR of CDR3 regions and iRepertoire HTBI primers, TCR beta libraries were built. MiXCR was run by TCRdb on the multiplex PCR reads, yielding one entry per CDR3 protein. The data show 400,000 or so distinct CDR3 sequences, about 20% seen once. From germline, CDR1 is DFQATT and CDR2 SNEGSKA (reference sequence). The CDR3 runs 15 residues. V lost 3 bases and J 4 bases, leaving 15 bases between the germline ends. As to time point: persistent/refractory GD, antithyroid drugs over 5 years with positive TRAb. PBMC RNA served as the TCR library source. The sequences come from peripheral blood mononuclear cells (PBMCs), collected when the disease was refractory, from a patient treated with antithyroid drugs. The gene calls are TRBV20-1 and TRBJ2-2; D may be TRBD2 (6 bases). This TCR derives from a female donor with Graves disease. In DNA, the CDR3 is TGCAGTGCTAGTGCCCCGGGACTTTCCACCGGGGAGCTGTTTTTT. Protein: CSASAPGLSTGELFF.